The T cell receptor beta chain described here comes from a study of shared clonotypes between healthy human individuals. Trimming removed 5 bases at V and 10 bases at J, with 17 bases between. Germline V gene sequence: CDR1 SGHTA, CDR2 FQGTGA. This CDR3 has 14 residues. Naive CD8 cells comprised CD45RO-negative, CCR7-positively selected cells, excluding terminally differentiated effector memory CD45RA+ cells. Measured with immunoSEQ multiplex PCR; TCRdb has only the in-frame clones, and not every one. The sample includes around 1,900,000 clones, 90% to 95% seen only once; the top ten take more than 1.5%.

This receptor was identified in a man aged 18 to 29 in good health. Some clones in this sample may be carry-over from other donors' samples. V gene TRBV7-3 combines with J gene TRBJ2-2; D uncertain. Sequenced material: naive CD8+ T cells from PBMCs. The CDR3 nucleotides read TGTGCCAGCAGCCCGCACCCCTCACGGGTGGAGCTGTTTTTT. Amino acids: CASSPHPSRVELFF.